The present TCR beta chain was sequenced within a study of cytomegalovirus exposure and HLA in healthy donors. J was trimmed by 1 base and V by 3 bases; bases with no gene match: 10. CDR3 length equals 17 residues. Per the germline V gene, CDR1 is SGHRS and CDR2 is YFSETQ. Profiling relied on immunoSEQ multiplex PCR, and the TCRdb table lists in-frame clones only, not all of them. The sample carries about 200,000 clones, more than 75% recorded once. Points from the study as a whole: A few CMV-associated chains were confirmed in vitro to be specific for CMV antigens.

In regard to this clone: Its matching antigen is unknown.

This clonotype was obtained from a woman under 30 in good health and CMV-seropositive. Sequences were obtained from PBMCs. This chain uses TRBV5-1 with TRBJ1-2; 9 positions agree with TRBD1. In DNA form, the CDR3 reads TGCGCCAGCAGCTCGGTGGGACAGGGATTTCGTAACTATGGCTACACCTTC. It encodes CASSSVGQGFRNYGYTF.